A selection of T cell receptor beta chains follows, all from one sample in a study of shared clonotypes between healthy human individuals. Some clones are missing from TCRdb's copy, which holds only in-frame ones; the method was immunoSEQ multiplex PCR. The data hold around 1.1 million clones, with approximately 75% observed a single time. Sequenced sample: memory CD4+ T cells from PBMCs. The source is a man aged 18 to 29 in good health. Some clones in this sample may be carry-over from other donors' samples. Both conserved end residues are part of each CDR3. The D gene is left open where the match is weak.

>TRBV5-4|TRBD1|TRBJ2-2
CASSQEPGQGARELFF
TGCGCCAGCAGCCAGGAACCGGGACAGGGGGCGCGGGAGCTGTTTTTT
>TRBV7-9|TRBD1|TRBJ1-1
CASSETGGNTEAFF
TGTGCCAGCAGCGAAACAGGGGGGAACACTGAAGCTTTCTTT
>TRBV7-9|-|TRBJ2-2
CASSLAGGTNTGELFF
TGTGCCAGCAGCTTAGCTGGCGGAACGAACACCGGGGAGCTGTTTTTT
>TRBV4-1|TRBD2|TRBJ2-1
CASSPHSLAVSYNEQFF
TGCGCCAGCAGCCCCCACAGTCTAGCGGTCTCCTACAATGAGCAGTTCTTC
>TRBV4-1|-|TRBJ1-3
CASSRNTGTGNTIYF
TGCGCCAGCAGCCGCAACACAGGGACTGGAAACACCATATATTTT
>TRBV10-2|TRBD1|TRBJ1-2
CASSESKGRGQHYGYTF
TGCGCCAGCAGTGAGTCCAAAGGTCGGGGACAGCACTATGGCTACACCTTC
>TRBV11-2|-|TRBJ1-1
CASSLSQGARNTEAFF
TGTGCCAGCAGCTTATCTCAGGGAGCTAGGAACACTGAAGCTTTCTTT
>TRBV5-1|TRBD2|TRBJ2-7
CASSLSMTSGKTYEQYF
TGCGCCAGCAGCTTGTCCATGACTAGCGGGAAAACCTACGAGCAGTACTTC
>TRBV5-1|TRBD2|TRBJ2-1
CASSLVSGLSSYNEQFF
TGCGCCAGCAGCTTGGTTAGCGGGTTATCCTCCTACAATGAGCAGTTCTTC
>TRBV6-1|TRBD2|TRBJ2-5
CASSPAGIETQYF
TGTGCCAGCAGTCCAGCGGGAATAGAGACCCAGTACTTC
>TRBV19|TRBD1|TRBJ2-5
CASTPNDRGWETQYF
TGTGCCAGTACCCCAAATGACAGGGGTTGGGAGACCCAGTACTTC